The sequence of this T cell receptor beta chain was determined in a study of Tregs in tolerant kidney transplant recipients. V was trimmed by 1 base and J by 4 bases, leaving 8 bases between them. Per germline, CDR1 MNHEY and CDR2 SMNVEV (reference sequence). The CDR3 extends over 14 amino acids. Recipients received nonmyeloablative bone marrow transplants from related graft donors, with transient mixed chimerism. General study results and limits: Nucleotide sequences could not be compared across some patients' samples due to primer changes. No direct test of biological reproducibility was done here.

As regards this clone: Its antigen is still unknown. The CDR3 end lies 3 residues beyond the end of the read and is filled in from the germline J gene.

Here immunoSEQ multiplex PCR was the method, and the copy in TCRdb shows in-frame clones only, minus some. The sample totals about 15,000 clones. This sequence originates from a human patient who received a combined kidney and bone marrow transplant. Part of the T cells may come from the graft donor. The specimen comprised CD4+ T cells from blood (PBMCs), sampled 12 months after the transplant. The V and J genes are TRBV27 and TRBJ1-5; possible D gene TRBD1, 6 bases. CDR3 DNA (partial): TGTGCCAGCAGTTTATGGCAGGGGAATCAGCCC. Encoded protein: CASSLWQGNQP. The whole CDR3 sequence is CASSLWQGNQPQHF.